These 22 T cell receptor beta chains share one sample of origin, sequenced in a study of blood T cell repertoires in COVID-19. The data were produced by immunoSEQ multiplex PCR, yet TCRdb's version contains in-frame clones alone and is incomplete. The sample lists approximately 210,000 clones; about 83% were seen once. Material: peripheral blood. These receptors were collected from a woman in her 70s with active or convalescent COVID-19.

The V and J genes are TRBV7-9 and TRBJ2-2; D is possibly TRBD2 (5 bases). The CDR3 sequence is 14 residues long. Germline V gene lookup returns CDR1 SEHNR and CDR2 FQNEAQ (reference sequence). V lost 5 bases and J lost 1, with 8 bases in between. CDR3 coding DNA: TGTGCCAGCAGCGTAGGAGGGAACACCGGGGAGCTGTTTTTT. Translation gives CASSVGGNTGELFF.

The rearrangement uses TRBV7-2 and TRBJ2-2; no firm D call. Germline values: CDR1 SGHTA, CDR2 FQGNSA. Trimming left V 2 bases short and J 4 bases short, with 14 bases between. This CDR3 contains 16 residues. The CDR3, as DNA: TGTGCCAGCAGCTTAACTAAATTAGGCATCACCGGGGAGCTGTTTTTT. Its protein product is CASSLTKLGITGELFF.

The chain links TRBV5-6 to TRBJ1-1, with 9 bases lining up with TRBD1. CDR1 SGHDT and CDR2 YYEEEE come from the germline V gene. CDR3 size: 16 residues. With V trimmed by 6 bases and J by 1 base, 10 bases remained unmatched. CDR3 loop: CASTLSDRGPNTEAFF. The CDR3 DNA reads TGTGCCAGCACCCTGTCGGACAGGGGACCGAACACTGAAGCTTTCTTT.

V is TRBV5-1 and J is TRBJ1-5; a weak D match, TRBD1 (6 bases). With 5 bases removed from V and 0 bases from J, the gap between germline ends came to 12 bases. Looked up from germline, CDR1 is SGHRS and CDR2 is YFSETQ. The CDR3 consists of 15 residues. The DNA for the CDR3 is TGCGCCAGCAGTTCAGGGGAAAATAGCAATCAGCCCCAGCATTTT. Its protein is CASSSGENSNQPQHF.

This clone was counted a single time. This rearrangement joins TRBV28 to TRBJ1-5; possibly TRBD1 for D (6 bases). The CDR3 is 14 amino acids. V lost 7 bases and J lost 6, with 16 bases in between. From germline, CDR1 is MDHEN and CDR2 SYDVKM. This chain's CDR3 is CASNWGRGGQPQHF. The CDR3 coding sequence is TGTGCCAGCAACTGGGGGCGAGGGGGTCAGCCCCAGCATTTT.

The chain combines TRBV5-1 with TRBJ2-6; D possibly corresponds to TRBD1 (6 bases). The germline V and J ends were trimmed by 7 bases and 0 bases, with 14 bases remaining between them. CDR1 and CDR2 (germline): SGHRS, YFSETQ. This CDR3 comprises 16 residues. This chain's CDR3 is CASVGQTNSGANVLTF. The CDR3, as DNA: TGCGCCAGCGTCGGACAGACGAACTCTGGGGCCAACGTCCTGACTTTC. The complete variable domain, with remaining parts taken from reference TRBV5-1 and TRBJ2-6, reads KAGVTQTPRYLIKTRGQQVTLSCSPISGHRSVSWYQQTPGQGLQFLFEYFSETQRNKGNFPGRFSGRQFSNSRSEMNVSTLELGDSALYLCASVGQTNSGANVLTFGAGSRLTVL.

V gene TRBV5-1 combines with J gene TRBJ2-2; perhaps TRBD2 as D (5 bases). V gave up 3 bases and J gave up 5 bases, with 17 bases separating them. Germline V gives CDR1 SGHRS, CDR2 YFSETQ. CDR3 length: 16 amino acids. The CDR3 loop is CASSSSLSQRTGELFF. In DNA, the CDR3 is TGCGCCAGCAGCTCCTCATTGTCTCAGCGGACCGGGGAGCTGTTTTTT.

J is TRBJ2-1 and V is TRBV9, with 11 positions matching TRBD2. V shed 1 base and J 6 bases; nucleotides not matched to a gene: 15. The CDR3 covers 19 residues. Germline CDR1 SGDLS, CDR2 YYNGEE. The CDR3 coding sequence is TGTGCCAGCAGCGTACCAGGGACTAGCGGCCTTCGGGGCGGCAATGAGCAGTTCTTC. This sequence encodes CASSVPGTSGLRGGNEQFF.

This clone was seen a handful of times. The V gene is TRBV4-2, the J gene TRBJ2-3, with 8 nucleotides matching TRBD1. J lost 5 bases, V lost 4 bases, and 11 bases had no gene match. The germline gives CDR1 LGHNA, CDR2 YNFKEQ. CDR3 length: 16 amino acids. The CDR3 DNA is TGTGCCAGCAGCCCAGGACAGGGTCGATTCGGAGATACGCAGTATTTT. As protein: CASSPGQGRFGDTQYF.

Details on this clone: A much larger clonotype is one base distant, so this may be a read error. This rearrangement joins TRBV12-3 or TRBV12-4 to TRBJ2-3; a possible D gene is TRBD2 (6 bases). The CDR3 covers 13 residues. The ends were cut back, 5 bases at V and 1 base at J, with 7 bases in the middle. Here the CDR3 DNA reads TGTGCCAGCAGTAGGAGGGGCACAGATACGCAGTATTTT. Its translation: CASSRRGTDTQYF.

For this clone: The identical CDR3 is also encoded by other nucleotide sequences in the sample. The chain carries TRBV28 and TRBJ2-1; the match to TRBD2 covers 7 bases. The CDR3 has 14 residues. J gave up 2 bases and V 2 bases, and 0 bases lay outside the gene matches. Germline CDR1 MDHEN, CDR2 SYDVKM. Written as DNA, the CDR3 is TGTGCCAGCAGTTTAGGGGGGGCCTACAATGAGCAGTTCTTC. Its translation is CASSLGGAYNEQFF.

This chain connects TRBV19 to TRBJ2-1; 12 positions agree with TRBD1. The trim removed 6 bases at V and 8 bases at J, leaving 8 bases unmatched. CDR3 length equals 15 residues. CDR1 is LNHDA and CDR2 is SQIVND in the germline V gene (reference sequence). The CDR3 here is CASSPRDRGRDEQFF. In nucleotides, the CDR3 is TGTGCCAGTAGCCCCCGGGACAGGGGGCGAGATGAGCAGTTCTTC. The variable domain in full, completed from reference TRBV19 and TRBJ2-1, reads DGGITQSPKYLFRKEGQNVTLSCEQNLNHDAMYWYRQDPGQGLRLIYYSQIVNDFQKGDIAEGYSVSREKKESFPLTVTSAQKNPTAFYLCASSPRDRGRDEQFFGPGTRLTVL.

This chain connects TRBV11-3 to TRBJ2-2, with TRBD2 matching 8 bases. The CDR3 extends over 15 amino acids. V lost 6 bases, J lost 4 bases, and 7 bases stayed unmatched. Germline assignment: CDR1 SGHNT and CDR2 YENEEA. The CDR3 protein is CASSSVAGPTGELFF. CDR3 nucleotide sequence: TGTGCCAGCAGTTCAGTAGCGGGACCCACCGGGGAGCTGTTTTTT.

V is TRBV4-1 and J is TRBJ1-4; 8 bases match TRBD1. Per germline, CDR1 MGHRA and CDR2 YSYEKL. With 4 bases clipped from V and 8 bases from J, the junction kept 12 bases outside the gene matches. CDR3 size: 16 residues. As DNA, the CDR3 is TGCGCCAGCAGCCCCGGTCGATGGACAGGGTCCGAAAAACTGTTTTTT. Translating it yields CASSPGRWTGSEKLFF.

The J gene is TRBJ2-7, the V gene TRBV29-1; possibly TRBD1 for D (5 bases). V lost 4 bases and J lost 6, with 13 bases in between. The CDR3 runs to 12 residues. Per the germline V gene, CDR1 is SQVTM and CDR2 is ANQGSEA. CDR3 nucleotide sequence: TGCAGCGTTGGGGTGCAGGGTGGCGAGCAGTACTTC. Its protein product is CSVGVQGGEQYF.

The J gene is TRBJ2-2, the V gene TRBV7-9; no definite D call. The CDR3 extends over 13 amino acids. The V end was cut by 6 bases, the J end by 0 bases, with 5 bases between. CDR1 SEHNR and CDR2 FQNEAQ come from the germline V gene (reference sequence). Written as DNA, the CDR3 is TGTGCCAGCAGTCGGGCGAACACCGGGGAGCTGTTTTTT. Amino acids: CASSRANTGELFF.

This rearrangement joins TRBV5-1 to TRBJ2-3, with 9 bases that match TRBD1. Unmatched junction bases numbered 5, after V lost 1 base and J lost 2 bases. There are 16 residues in the CDR3. Germline V lookup: CDR1 SGHRS, CDR2 YFSETQ. The chain's CDR3 is CASSLKGQGYTDTQYF. CDR3 sequence (DNA): TGCGCCAGCAGCTTGAAGGGACAGGGCTACACAGATACGCAGTATTTT.

The gene calls are TRBV5-1 and TRBJ2-1; possible D gene TRBD1, 6 bases. CDR3 length equals 18 residues. Germline V CDR1 and CDR2: SGHRS, YFSETQ. V was shortened by 3 bases and J by 8 bases, with 27 bases between the two germline ends. The CDR3 DNA follows: TGCGCCAGCAGCTCCCCCCGGTTGGATGTCAGGGGAACTTATGAGCAGTTCTTC. Translated, it gives CASSSPRLDVRGTYEQFF.

This clone was detected once. J is TRBJ1-2 and V is TRBV11-3; the D gene is possibly TRBD1 (5 bases). With 4 bases removed from V and 4 bases from J, the gap between germline ends came to 25 bases. CDR3 length: 18 amino acids. Germline loops: CDR1 SGHNT, CDR2 YENEEA. The CDR3 sequence is CASSSGQGNPTNGYGYTF. The CDR3 DNA reads TGTGCCAGCAGCTCCGGACAAGGCAACCCGACCAACGGCTATGGCTACACCTTC.

This clone appeared a few times. The CDR3 sequence is CSASSTGGGTEAFF. As DNA, the CDR3 is TGCAGTGCTAGTAGTACAGGGGGGGGGACTGAAGCTTTCTTT. J is TRBJ1-1 and V is TRBV20-1, with 8 bases aligning to TRBD1. The CDR3 loop spans 14 amino acids. CDR1 is DFQATT and CDR2 is SNEGSKA in the germline V gene (reference sequence). The trim removed 3 bases at V and 5 bases at J, leaving 8 bases unmatched.

DNA of the CDR3: TGTGCCAGCAGCTTAACAGGGGTTCGGGAAAAACTGTTTTTT. This sequence encodes CASSLTGVREKLFF. J is TRBJ1-4 and V is TRBV7-9; 7 nucleotides agree with TRBD1. V lost 2 bases, J lost 8 bases, and 5 bases stayed unmatched. The CDR3 runs 14 residues. Germline values: CDR1 SEHNR, CDR2 FQNEAQ (reference sequence).

The chain joins TRBV3-1 (or the pseudogene TRBV3-2) to TRBJ2-5, with D uncertain. Germline V CDR1 and CDR2: LGHDT, YNNKEL (reference sequence). V lost 0 bases and J lost 3, with 5 bases in between. This CDR3 is 13 amino acids long. Here the CDR3 DNA reads TGTGCCAGCAGCCAAGATCTAAAAGAGACCCAGTACTTC. This sequence encodes CASSQDLKETQYF.